This TCR beta chain was obtained from a study of T-cell reconstitution after alpha-beta-depleted transplantation in children. Unique molecular identifiers were used to barcode this TCRbeta library. TCRdb re-called the PCR reads with MiXCR, one entry per CDR3 protein. The repertoire includes 150,000 to 200,000 distinct CDR3 sequences, more than 14% of them detected once, and about 12% sits in the top ten. The CDR3 is made up of 15 amino acids. After removal of 6 bases from V and 6 bases from J, the junction contained 14 bases not matched to a gene. Germline-derived CDR1 and CDR2 are SGHAT and FQNNGV. The specimen was PBMCs from the stem cell graft donor, collected from the stem cell graft. This chain joins TRBV11-2 and TRBJ2-7, with 7 bases fitting TRBD2. The sequence was collected from a human donor who donated a stem cell graft to a child with acute lymphoblastic leukemia. The CDR3 loop is CASSTGTKGKGEQYF. The CDR3 DNA follows: TGTGCCAGCAGTACCGGGACTAAGGGAAAGGGCGAGCAGTACTTC.